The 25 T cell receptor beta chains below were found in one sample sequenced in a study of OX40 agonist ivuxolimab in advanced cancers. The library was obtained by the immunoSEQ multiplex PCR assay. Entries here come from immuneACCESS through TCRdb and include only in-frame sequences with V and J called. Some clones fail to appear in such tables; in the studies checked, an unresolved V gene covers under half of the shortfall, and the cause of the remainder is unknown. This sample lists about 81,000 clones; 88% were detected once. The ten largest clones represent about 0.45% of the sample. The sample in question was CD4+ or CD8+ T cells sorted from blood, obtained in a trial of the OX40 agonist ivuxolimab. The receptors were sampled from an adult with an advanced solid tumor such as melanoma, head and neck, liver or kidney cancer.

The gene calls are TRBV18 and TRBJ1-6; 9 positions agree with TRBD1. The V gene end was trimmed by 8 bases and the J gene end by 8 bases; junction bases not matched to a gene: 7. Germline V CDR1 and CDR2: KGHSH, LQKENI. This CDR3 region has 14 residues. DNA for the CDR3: TGTGCCAGCCACGGGGGGACAGGGTATTCACCCCTCCACTTT. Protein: CASHGGTGYSPLHF.

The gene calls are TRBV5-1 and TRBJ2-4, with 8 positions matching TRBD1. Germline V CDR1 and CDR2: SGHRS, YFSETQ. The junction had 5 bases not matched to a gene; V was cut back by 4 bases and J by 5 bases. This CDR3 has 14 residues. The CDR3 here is CASSGGTGENIQYF. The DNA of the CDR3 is TGCGCCAGCAGCGGCGGGACAGGTGAAAACATTCAGTACTTC.

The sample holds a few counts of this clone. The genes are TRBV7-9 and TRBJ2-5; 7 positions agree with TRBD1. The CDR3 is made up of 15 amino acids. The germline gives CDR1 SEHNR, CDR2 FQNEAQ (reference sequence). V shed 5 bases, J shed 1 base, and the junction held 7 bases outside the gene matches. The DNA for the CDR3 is TGTGCCAGCAGCGGGGGACAGAGAGCCCAAGAGACCCAGTACTTC. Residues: CASSGGQRAQETQYF.

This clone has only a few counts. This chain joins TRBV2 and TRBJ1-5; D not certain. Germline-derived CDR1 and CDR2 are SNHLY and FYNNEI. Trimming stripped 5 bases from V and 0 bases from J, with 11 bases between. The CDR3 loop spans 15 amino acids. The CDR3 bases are TGTGCCAGCAGTCGAGAGAGGTTTAGCAATCAGCCCCAGCATTTT. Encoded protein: CASSRERFSNQPQHF.

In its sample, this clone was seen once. The CDR3 region is CASSREWGGTDTQYF. CDR3 DNA: TGTGCCAGCAGCCGGGAGTGGGGGGGCACAGATACGCAGTATTTT. This chain uses TRBV4-2 with TRBJ2-3; possible D gene TRBD2, 6 bases. The CDR3 is 15 residues long. Germline V lookup: CDR1 LGHNA, CDR2 YNFKEQ. V was cut by 4 bases and J by 1 base, with 12 bases left in between.

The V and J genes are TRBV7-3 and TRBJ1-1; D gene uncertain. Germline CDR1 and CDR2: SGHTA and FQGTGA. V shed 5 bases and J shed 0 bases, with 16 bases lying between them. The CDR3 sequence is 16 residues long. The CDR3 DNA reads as TGTGCCAGCAGCACGGACCCCGTGGGCATGAACACTGAAGCTTTCTTT. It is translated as CASSTDPVGMNTEAFF.

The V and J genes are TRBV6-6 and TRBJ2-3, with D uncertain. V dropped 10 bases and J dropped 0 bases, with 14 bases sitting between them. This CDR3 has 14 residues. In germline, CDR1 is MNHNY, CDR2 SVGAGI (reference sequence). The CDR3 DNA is TGTGCCACCCTCGCGAGCTTTAGCACAGATACGCAGTATTTT. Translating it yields CATLASFSTDTQYF.

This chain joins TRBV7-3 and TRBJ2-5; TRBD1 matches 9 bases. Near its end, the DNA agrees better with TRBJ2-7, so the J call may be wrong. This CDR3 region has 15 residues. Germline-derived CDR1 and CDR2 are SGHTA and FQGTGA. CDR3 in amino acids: CASSLMSGTGHEQYF. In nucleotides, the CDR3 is TGTGCCAGCAGCTTAATGTCGGGGACAGGGCACGAGCAGTACTTC.

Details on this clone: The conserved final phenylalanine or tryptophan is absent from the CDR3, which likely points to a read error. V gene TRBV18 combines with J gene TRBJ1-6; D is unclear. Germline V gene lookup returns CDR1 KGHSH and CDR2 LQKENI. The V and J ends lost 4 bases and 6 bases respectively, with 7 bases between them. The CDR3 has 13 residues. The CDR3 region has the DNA TGTGCCAGCTCACAGGGTATTAATTCACCCCTCCACCTT. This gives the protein CASSQGINSPLHL.

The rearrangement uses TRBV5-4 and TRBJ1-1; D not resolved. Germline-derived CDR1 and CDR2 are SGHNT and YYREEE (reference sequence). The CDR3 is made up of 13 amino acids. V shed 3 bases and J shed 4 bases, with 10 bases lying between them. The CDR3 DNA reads TGTGCCAGCAGCTCCGAAGGTGGCACTGAAGCTTTCTTT. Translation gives CASSSEGGTEAFF.

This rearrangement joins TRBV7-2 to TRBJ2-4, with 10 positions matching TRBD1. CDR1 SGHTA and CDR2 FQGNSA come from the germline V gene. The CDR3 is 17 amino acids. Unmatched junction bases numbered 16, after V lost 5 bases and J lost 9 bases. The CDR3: CASSRWQRQGAPGIQYF. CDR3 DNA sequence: TGTGCCAGCAGCCGCTGGCAGCGACAGGGGGCCCCAGGCATTCAGTACTTC.

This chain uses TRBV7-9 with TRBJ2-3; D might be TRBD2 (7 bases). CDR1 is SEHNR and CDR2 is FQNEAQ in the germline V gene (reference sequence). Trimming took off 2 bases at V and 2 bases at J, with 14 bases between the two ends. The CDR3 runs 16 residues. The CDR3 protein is CASSLIVGGATDTQYF. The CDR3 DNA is TGTGCCAGCAGCTTAATTGTGGGGGGGGCCACAGATACGCAGTATTTT.

CDR3 loop: CASSFSGAGTEAFF. In nucleotides, the CDR3 is TGTGCCAGCAGCTTTAGCGGGGCTGGCACTGAAGCTTTCTTT. The rearrangement joins TRBV7-3 to TRBJ1-1, with a possible D match to TRBD1 (5 bases). This CDR3 comprises 14 residues. Germline V lookup: CDR1 SGHTA, CDR2 FQGTGA. Deletions cut 3 bases from V and 4 bases from J, with 12 bases between.

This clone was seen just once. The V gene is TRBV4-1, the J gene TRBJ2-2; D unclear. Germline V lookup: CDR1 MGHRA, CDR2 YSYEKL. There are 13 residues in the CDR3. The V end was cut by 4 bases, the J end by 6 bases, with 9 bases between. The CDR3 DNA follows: TGCGCCAGCAGCCGGCTTAGGCCCGGGGAGCTGTTTTTT. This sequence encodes CASSRLRPGELFF.

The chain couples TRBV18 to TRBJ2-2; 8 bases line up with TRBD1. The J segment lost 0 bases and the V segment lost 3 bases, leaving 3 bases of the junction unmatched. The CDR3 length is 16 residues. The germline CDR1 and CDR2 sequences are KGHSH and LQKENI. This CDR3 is CASSPRTGTNTGELFF. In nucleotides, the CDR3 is TGTGCCAGCTCACCTCGGACAGGGACGAACACCGGGGAGCTGTTTTTT.

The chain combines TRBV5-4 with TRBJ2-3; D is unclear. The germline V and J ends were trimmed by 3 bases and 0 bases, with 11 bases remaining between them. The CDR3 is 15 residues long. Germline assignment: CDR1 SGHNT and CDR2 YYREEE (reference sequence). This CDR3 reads CASSSPGLSTDTQYF. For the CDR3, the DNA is TGTGCCAGCAGCTCCCCGGGTCTCAGCACAGATACGCAGTATTTT.

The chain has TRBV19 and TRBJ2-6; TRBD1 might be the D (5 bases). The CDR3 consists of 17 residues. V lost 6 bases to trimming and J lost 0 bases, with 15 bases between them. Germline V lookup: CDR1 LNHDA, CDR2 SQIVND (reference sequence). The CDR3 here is CASSVTDFISGANVLTF. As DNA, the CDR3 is TGTGCCAGTAGCGTGACAGATTTCATCTCTGGGGCCAACGTCCTGACTTTC.

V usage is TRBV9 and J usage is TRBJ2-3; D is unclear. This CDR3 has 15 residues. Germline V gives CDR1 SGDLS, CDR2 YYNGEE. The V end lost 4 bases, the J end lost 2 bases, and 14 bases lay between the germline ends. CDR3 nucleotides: TGTGCCAGCAGCCCAAGACTCGACCACACAGATACGCAGTATTTT. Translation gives CASSPRLDHTDTQYF.

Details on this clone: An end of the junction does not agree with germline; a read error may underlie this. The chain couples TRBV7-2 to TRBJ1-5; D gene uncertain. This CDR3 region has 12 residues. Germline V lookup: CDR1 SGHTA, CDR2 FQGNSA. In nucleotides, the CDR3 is TGTGCCAGCAGCTCGGCCGACGGACGGAGAGACTTT. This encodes CASSSADGRRDF.

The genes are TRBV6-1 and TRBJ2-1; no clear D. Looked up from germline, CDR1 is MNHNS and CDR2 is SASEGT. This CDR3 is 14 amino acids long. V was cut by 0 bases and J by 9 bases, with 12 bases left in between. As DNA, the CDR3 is TGTGCCAGCAGTGAAGCGGGGTCAAGTAGTGAGCAGTTCTTC. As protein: CASSEAGSSSEQFF.

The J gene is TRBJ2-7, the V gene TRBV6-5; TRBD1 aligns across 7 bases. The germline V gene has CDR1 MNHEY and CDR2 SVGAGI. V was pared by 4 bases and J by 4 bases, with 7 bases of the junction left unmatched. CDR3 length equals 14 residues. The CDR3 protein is CASSLSRDRYEQYF. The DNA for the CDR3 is TGTGCCAGCAGTTTGTCCCGGGACAGATACGAGCAGTACTTC.

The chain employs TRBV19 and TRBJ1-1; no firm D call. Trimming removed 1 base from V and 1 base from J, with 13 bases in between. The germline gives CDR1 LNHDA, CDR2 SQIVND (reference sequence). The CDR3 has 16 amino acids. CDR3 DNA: TGTGCCAGTAGTATAGGGTCAGGAGGATGGAACACTGAAGCTTTCTTT. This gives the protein CASSIGSGGWNTEAFF. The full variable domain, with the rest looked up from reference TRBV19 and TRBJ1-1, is DGGITQSPKYLFRKEGQNVTLSCEQNLNHDAMYWYRQDPGQGLRLIYYSQIVNDFQKGDIAEGYSVSREKKESFPLTVTSAQKNPTAFYLCASSIGSGGWNTEAFFGQGTRLTVV.

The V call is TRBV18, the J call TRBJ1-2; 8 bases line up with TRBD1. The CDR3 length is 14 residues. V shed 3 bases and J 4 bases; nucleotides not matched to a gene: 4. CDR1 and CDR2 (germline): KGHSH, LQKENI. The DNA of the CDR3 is TGTGCCAGCTCACCGGACAGGGAGGCCTATGGCTACACCTTC. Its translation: CASSPDREAYGYTF.

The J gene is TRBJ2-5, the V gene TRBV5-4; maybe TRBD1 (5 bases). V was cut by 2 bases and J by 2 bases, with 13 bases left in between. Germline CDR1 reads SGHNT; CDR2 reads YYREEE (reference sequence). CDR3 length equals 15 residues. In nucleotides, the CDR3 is TGTGCCAGCAGCTTTGAGAGACAGCAACAAGAGACCCAGTACTTC. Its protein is CASSFERQQQETQYF.

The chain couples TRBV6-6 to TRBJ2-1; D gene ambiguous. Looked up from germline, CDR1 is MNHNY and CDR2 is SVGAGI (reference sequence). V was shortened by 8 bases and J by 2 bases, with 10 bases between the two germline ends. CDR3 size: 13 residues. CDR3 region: CASRSRPYNEQFF. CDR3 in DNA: TGTGCCAGCCGATCTCGGCCCTACAATGAGCAGTTCTTC.